This TCR beta chain was recorded in a study of blood T cell repertoires in COVID-19 (dated by TCRdb to about 2020). For the study in its entirety: Samples covering the acute and convalescent phases of COVID-19 were provided by collaborators in the United States, Italy and Spain. Nearly every sample came with metadata listing a de-identified subject ID, COVID-19 status, age in years and sex. Samples were obtained from the ongoing ImmuneRACE study (first 160 participants) and from approximately 1,200 subjects provided by 6 global collaborators. The repertoires were made available in a free public database intended to serve as a resource for research on the immune response to SARS-CoV-2. Deeply sampled blood TCRbeta repertoires from subjects exposed to, actively infected with, or recovered from COVID-19 were included in the dataset. The prospective study material was composed of cDNA or gDNA derived from T cells, B-cell-depleted T cells, or PBMCs. Where available, HLA class I and class II types were obtained from metadata supplied by the sample provider rather than from assay-based typing.

What the research found in general, with its limitations: The quantity of clinical and demographic metadata differed by source and by participant and was supplied without curation.

Each collaborating institution followed its own protocols to collect whole blood in K2EDTA tubes. For TCRbeta analysis, collaborators shipped samples as frozen whole blood, isolated PBMCs, or DNA extracted from either of those sample types. TCRbeta CDR3 regions were amplified from genomic DNA by means of the immunoSEQ Assay, a bias-controlled multiplex PCR. Concerning the study's data processing: The number of nucleated cells in each sample was estimated by amplification of reference gene primers within the assay. To quantify the absolute abundance of each unique TCRbeta CDR3 rearrangement, sequence reads were collapsed and filtered. Productive Simpson clonality was computed per sample as the square root of Simpson's diversity index over productive rearrangements. TCRdb took over this immuneACCESS table, retaining in-frame rearrangements with V and J assigned. Such tables are incomplete; in checked studies, under half of the missing clones stem from an unresolved V gene, and the remainder is unexplained. Clone size and the V and J calls come from that table; the DNA yielded D and trimming. This sample holds roughly 24,000 clones; around 90% were observed only once. The ten largest make up around 1.7% of the sample.

CDR1 and CDR2, per the germline V gene (reference sequence), are LGHDT and YNNKEL. V sheds 0 bases and J sheds 6 bases, leaving 5 bases between their ends. The CDR3 contains 12 residues, cysteine and phenylalanine counted. Here the CDR3 DNA is all that survives: 36 bases in frame from base 1. Comment on this clone: No antigen is known for it. Per-base quality was not reported, and no clone a single base away is much larger than it.

This clonotype was obtained from a woman in her sixties with active COVID-19. Recombination connected TRBV3-1 (or the pseudogene TRBV3-2) to TRBJ1-2, with no confident D gene call. The material sequenced was peripheral blood. CDR3 region: CASSQDTHGYTF. The DNA is TGTGCCAGCAGCCAAGACACACATGGCTACACCTTC.